This entry features one T cell receptor (beta chain) sequence. Trimming cost V 6 bases and J 7 bases, with 16 bases left between them. CDR1 MDHEN and CDR2 SYDVKM come from the germline V gene. The CDR3 totals 14 residues. The time point denotes: pre-treatment baseline. Generated by immunoSEQ multiplex PCR, the TCRdb table keeps only in-frame clones and is missing some. The table lists about 8,500 clones, more than 65% of them singletons. This sample is drawn from a study of blood T cell dynamics during melanoma immunotherapy. This TCR was recovered from a human donor with melanoma. Material: blood, obtained from a patient treated with checkpoint blockade. The chain employs TRBV28 and TRBJ2-1; D possibly corresponds to TRBD1 (6 bases). This chain's CDR3 is CASSVAGVKNEQFF. CDR3 coding DNA: TGTGCCAGCAGCGTCGCAGGGGTCAAGAATGAGCAGTTCTTC.